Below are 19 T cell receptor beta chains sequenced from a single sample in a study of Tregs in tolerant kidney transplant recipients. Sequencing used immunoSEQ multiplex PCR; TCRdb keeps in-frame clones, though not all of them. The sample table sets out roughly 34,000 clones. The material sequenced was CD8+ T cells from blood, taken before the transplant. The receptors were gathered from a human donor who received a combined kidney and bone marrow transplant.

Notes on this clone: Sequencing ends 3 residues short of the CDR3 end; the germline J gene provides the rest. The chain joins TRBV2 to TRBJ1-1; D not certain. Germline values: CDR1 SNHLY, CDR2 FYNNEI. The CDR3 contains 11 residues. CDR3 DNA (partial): TGTGCCAGCGCCGCAGTACCCGGG. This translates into CASAAVPG. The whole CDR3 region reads CASAAVPGAFF.

This CDR3 is CTAVGNTGELFF. The sequenced CDR3 bases are TGCACCGCCGTCGGGAACACCGGGGAG. V is TRBV29-1 and J is TRBJ2-2; D call uncertain. The read is 3 residues too short to cover the CDR3 end, so that end is filled in from the germline J gene. The CDR3 runs 12 residues. The germline gives CDR1 SQVTM, CDR2 ANQGSEA.

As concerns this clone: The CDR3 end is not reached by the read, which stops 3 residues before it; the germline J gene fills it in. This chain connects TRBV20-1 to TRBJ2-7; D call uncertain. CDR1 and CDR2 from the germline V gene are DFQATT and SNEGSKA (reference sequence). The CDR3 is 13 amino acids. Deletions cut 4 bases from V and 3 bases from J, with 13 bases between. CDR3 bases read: TGCAGTGCTAACCTCGTCCACAACTACGAG. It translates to CSANLVHNYE. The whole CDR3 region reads CSANLVHNYEQYF.

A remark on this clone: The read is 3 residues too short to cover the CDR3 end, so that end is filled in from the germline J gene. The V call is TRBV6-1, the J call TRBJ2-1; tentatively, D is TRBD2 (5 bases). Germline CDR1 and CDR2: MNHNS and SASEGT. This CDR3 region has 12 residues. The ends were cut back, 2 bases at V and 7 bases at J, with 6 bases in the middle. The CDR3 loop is CASSELANEQFF. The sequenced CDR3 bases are TGTGCCAGCAGTGAATTAGCGAATGAG.

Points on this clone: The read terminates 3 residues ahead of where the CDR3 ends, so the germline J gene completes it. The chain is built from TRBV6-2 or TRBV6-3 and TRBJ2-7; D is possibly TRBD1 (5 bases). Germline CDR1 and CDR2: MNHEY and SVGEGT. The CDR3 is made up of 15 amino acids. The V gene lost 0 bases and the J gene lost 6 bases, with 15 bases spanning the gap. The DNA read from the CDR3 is TGTGCCAGCAGTTACTCGATGGACCAGGGCGGCGAG. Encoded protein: CASSYSMDQGGE. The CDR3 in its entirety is CASSYSMDQGGEQYF.

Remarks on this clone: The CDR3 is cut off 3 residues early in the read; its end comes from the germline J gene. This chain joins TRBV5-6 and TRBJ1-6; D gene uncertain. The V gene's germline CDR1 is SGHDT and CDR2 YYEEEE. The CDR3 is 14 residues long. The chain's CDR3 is CASSPPGSVVPLHF. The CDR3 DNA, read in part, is TGTGCCAGCAGCCCCCCGGGGTCCGTGGTCCCC.

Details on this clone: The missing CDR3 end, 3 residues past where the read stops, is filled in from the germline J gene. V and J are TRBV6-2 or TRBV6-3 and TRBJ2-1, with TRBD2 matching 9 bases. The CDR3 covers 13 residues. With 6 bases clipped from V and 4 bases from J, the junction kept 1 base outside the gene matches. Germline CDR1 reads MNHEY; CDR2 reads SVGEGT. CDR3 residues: CASSLAGYNEQFF. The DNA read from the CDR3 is TGTGCCAGCAGCCTAGCGGGGTACAATGAG.

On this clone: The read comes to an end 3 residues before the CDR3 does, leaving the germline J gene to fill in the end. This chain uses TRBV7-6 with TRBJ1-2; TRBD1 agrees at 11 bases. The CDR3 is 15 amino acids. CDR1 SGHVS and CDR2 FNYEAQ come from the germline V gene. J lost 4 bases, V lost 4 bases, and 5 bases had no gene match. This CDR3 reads CASSSGGTGGYGYTF. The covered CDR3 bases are TGTGCCAGCAGCTCAGGAGGGACAGGGGGCTATGGC.

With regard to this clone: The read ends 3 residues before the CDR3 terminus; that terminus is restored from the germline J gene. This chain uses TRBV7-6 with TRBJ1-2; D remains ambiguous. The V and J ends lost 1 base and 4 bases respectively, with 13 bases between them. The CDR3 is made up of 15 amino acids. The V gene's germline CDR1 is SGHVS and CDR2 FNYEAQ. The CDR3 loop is CASSLEADSSYGYTF. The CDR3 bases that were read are TGTGCCAGCAGCTTAGAAGCAGACTCGAGCTATGGC.

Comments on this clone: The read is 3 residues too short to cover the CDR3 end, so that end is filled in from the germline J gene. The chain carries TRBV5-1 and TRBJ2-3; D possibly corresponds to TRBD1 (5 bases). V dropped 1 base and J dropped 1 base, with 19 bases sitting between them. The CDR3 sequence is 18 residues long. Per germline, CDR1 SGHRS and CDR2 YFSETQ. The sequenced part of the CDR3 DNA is TGCGCCAGCAGCTTGACAGAGATCTACAGGATCGGCACAGATACG. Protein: CASSLTEIYRIGTDT. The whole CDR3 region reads CASSLTEIYRIGTDTQYF.

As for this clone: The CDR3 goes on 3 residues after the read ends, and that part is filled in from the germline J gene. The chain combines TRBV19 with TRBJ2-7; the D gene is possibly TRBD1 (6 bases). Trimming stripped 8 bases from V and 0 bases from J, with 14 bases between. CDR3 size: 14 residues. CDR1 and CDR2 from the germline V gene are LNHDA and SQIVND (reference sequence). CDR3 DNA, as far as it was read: TGTGCCAGTGGTTATAGGGACACCTCCTACGAG. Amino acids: CASGYRDTSYE. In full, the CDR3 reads CASGYRDTSYEQYF.

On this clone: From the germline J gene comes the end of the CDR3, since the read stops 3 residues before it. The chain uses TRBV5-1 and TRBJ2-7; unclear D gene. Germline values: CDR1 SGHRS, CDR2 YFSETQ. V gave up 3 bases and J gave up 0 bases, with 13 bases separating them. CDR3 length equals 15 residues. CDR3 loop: CASSSQVESSYEQYF. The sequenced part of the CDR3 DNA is TGCGCCAGCAGCTCCCAGGTGGAGAGCTCCTACGAG.

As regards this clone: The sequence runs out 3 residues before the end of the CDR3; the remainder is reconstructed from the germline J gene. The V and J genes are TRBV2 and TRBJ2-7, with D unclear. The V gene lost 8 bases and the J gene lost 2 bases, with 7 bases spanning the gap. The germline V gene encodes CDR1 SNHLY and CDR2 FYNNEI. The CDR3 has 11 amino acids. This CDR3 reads CASGGTYEQYF. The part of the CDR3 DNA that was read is TGTGCCAGCGGCGGCACCTACGAG. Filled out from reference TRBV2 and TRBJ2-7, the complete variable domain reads EPEVTQTPSHQVTQMGQEVILRCVPISNHLYFYWYRQILGQKVEFLVSFYNNEISEKSEIFDDQFSVERPDGSNFTLKIRSTKLEDSAMYFCASGGTYEQYFGPGTRLTVT.

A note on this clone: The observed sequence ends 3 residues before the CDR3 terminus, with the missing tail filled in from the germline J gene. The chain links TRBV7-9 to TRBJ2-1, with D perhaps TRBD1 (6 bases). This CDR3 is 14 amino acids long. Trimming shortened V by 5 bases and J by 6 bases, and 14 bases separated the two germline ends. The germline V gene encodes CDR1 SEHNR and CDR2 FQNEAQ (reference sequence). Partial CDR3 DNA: TGTGCCAGCAGCCCGCGGACAGAAGTCAATGAG. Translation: CASSPRTEVNE. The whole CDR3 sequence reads CASSPRTEVNEQFF.

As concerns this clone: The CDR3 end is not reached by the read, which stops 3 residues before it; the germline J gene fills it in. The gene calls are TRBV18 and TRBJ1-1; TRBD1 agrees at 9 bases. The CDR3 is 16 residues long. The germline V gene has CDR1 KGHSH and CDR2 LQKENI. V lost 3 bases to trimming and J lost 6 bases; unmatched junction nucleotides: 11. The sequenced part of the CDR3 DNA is TGTGCCAGCTCACCGAACAGGGGGCTAGTCGACGCTGAA. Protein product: CASSPNRGLVDAE. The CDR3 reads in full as CASSPNRGLVDAEAFF.

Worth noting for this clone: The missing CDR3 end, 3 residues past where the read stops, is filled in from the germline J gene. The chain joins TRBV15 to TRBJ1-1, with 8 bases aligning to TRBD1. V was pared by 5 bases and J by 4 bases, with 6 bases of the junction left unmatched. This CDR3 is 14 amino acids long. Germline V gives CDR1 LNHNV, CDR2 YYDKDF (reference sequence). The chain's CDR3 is CATSPGQGGTEAFF. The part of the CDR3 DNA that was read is TGTGCCACCAGCCCCGGACAGGGTGGCACTGAA.

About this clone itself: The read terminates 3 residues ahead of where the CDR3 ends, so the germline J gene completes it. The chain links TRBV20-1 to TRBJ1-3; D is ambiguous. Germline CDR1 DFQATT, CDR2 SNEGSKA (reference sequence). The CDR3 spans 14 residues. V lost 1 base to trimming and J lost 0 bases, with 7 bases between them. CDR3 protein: CSARGHNSGNTIYF. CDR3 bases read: TGCAGTGCTAGAGGGCACAACTCTGGAAACACC.

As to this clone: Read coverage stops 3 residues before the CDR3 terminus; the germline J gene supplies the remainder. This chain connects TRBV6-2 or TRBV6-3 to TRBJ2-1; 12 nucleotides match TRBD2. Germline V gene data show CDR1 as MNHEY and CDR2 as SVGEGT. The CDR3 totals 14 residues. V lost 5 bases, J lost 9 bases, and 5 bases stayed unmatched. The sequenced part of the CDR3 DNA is TGTGCCAGCAGTCCCGGACTAGCGGGGTTTGAG. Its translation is CASSPGLAGFE. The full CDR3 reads CASSPGLAGFEQFF.

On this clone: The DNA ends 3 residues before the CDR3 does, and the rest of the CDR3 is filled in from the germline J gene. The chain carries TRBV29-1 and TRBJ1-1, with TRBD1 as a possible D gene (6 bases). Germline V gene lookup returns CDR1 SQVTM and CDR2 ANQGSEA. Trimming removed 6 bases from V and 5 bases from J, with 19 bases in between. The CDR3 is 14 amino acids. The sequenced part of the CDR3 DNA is TGCAGCGTCGTCCCACAGGGTATAGGTACTGAA. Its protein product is CSVVPQGIGTE. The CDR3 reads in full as CSVVPQGIGTEAFF.